The present TCR beta chain was sequenced within a study of shared T cell receptors in the human thymus. The method was immunoSEQ multiplex PCR; TCRdb's version includes in-frame clones alone and lacks a portion of them. The sample contains about 610,000 clones, 88% of which appear only once. Germline loops: CDR1 MNHEY, CDR2 SVGAGI. The germline V and J ends were trimmed by 6 bases and 5 bases, with 16 bases remaining between them. CDR3 size: 14 residues. A further study also used this sample, focusing on human thymus T cells. Per that study: The people who donated were healthy Finnish babies having corrective surgery for congenital heart defects. Resections that were taken during corrective heart surgery supplied the thymus tissue. Apparent skewing of V and J gene usage characterized both thymic and blood repertoires. Highly overlapping thymic repertoires among unrelated individuals were reported in related research.

Sequencing was carried out using thymocytes. The chain recombines TRBV6-5 with TRBJ2-5, with D tentatively TRBD2 (5 bases). The receptor was isolated from a boy younger than two with a congenital heart defect. The CDR3 sequence is CASSGEKDAETQYF. DNA for the CDR3: TGTGCCAGCAGCGGGGAAAAGGACGCCGAGACCCAGTACTTC.